These 12 T cell receptor beta chains share one sample of origin, sequenced in a study of control samples from healthy donors and cancer patients. Here immunoSEQ multiplex PCR was the method, and the copy in TCRdb shows in-frame clones only, minus some. The sample includes 150,000 or so clones, about 94% of them seen just once. Sequenced material: blood. These receptors all stem from a woman aged 40 to 49 in good health.

The V and J genes are TRBV10-2 and TRBJ1-4, with D maybe TRBD1 (5 bases). Germline CDR1 reads WSHSY; CDR2 reads SAAADI. The CDR3 loop spans 12 amino acids. Trimming took off 8 bases at V and 6 bases at J, with 10 bases between the two ends. CDR3 amino acids: CASWGGDEKLFF. DNA for the CDR3: TGCGCCAGCTGGGGGGGGGATGAAAAACTGTTTTTT.

V and J are TRBV7-2 and TRBJ1-6, with 7 bases lining up with TRBD1. J lost 9 bases, V lost 1 base, and 9 bases had no gene match. The CDR3 loop spans 16 amino acids. Germline values: CDR1 SGHTA, CDR2 FQGNSA. This CDR3 is CASSLGPDRATSPLHF. In DNA, the CDR3 is TGTGCCAGCAGCTTAGGACCAGACAGGGCGACTTCACCCCTCCACTTT. Supplemented by reference TRBV7-2 and TRBJ1-6, the full variable domain reads GAGVSQSPSNKVTEKGKDVELRCDPISGHTALYWYRQSLGQGLEFLIYFQGNSAPDKSGLPSDRFSAERTGGSVSTLTIQRTQQEDSAVYLCASSLGPDRATSPLHFGNGTRLTVT.

The CDR3 bases are TGTGCCAGCAGCCCCTGGGGCAGGAACACCGGGGAGCTGTTTTTT. This codes for CASSPWGRNTGELFF. V gene TRBV14 combines with J gene TRBJ2-2, with D possibly matching TRBD1 (5 bases). The V end lost 4 bases, the J end lost 1 base, and 10 bases lay between the germline ends. CDR1 and CDR2 from the germline V gene are SGHDN and FVKESK. CDR3 length: 15 residues.

The V call is TRBV5-1, the J call TRBJ2-7, with no clear D. Germline V gene data show CDR1 as SGHRS and CDR2 as YFSETQ. This CDR3 is 11 amino acids long. The ends were cut back, 0 bases at V and 6 bases at J, with 4 bases in the middle. The CDR3 coding sequence is TGCGCCAGCAGCTTGGATCGCGAGCAGTACTTC. Translated, it gives CASSLDREQYF.

The chain links TRBV12-3 or TRBV12-4 to TRBJ1-1; D might be TRBD1 (5 bases). Trimming shortened V by 7 bases and J by 1 base, and 10 bases separated the two germline ends. The CDR3 runs to 13 residues. CDR3 coding DNA: TGTGCCAGCACTACTGGGACGAACACTGAAGCTTTCTTT. This codes for CASTTGTNTEAFF.

On this clone itself: An end of the junction does not agree with germline; a read error may underlie this. This sequence joins TRBV7-2 and TRBJ2-4, with a tentative D call TRBD2 (5 bases). The CDR3 runs to 13 residues. Germline V gene data show CDR1 as SGHTA and CDR2 as FQGNSA. The CDR3 loop is CASSLGTGRKLRF. For the CDR3, the DNA is TGTGCCAGCAGCTTAGGGACGGGAAGGAAATTGAGGTTC.

This chain uses TRBV7-2 with TRBJ1-2; tentatively, D is TRBD1 (6 bases). The CDR3 runs 14 residues. Germline V gives CDR1 SGHTA, CDR2 FQGNSA. The V gene lost 5 bases and the J gene lost 4 bases, with 14 bases spanning the gap. The CDR3 region has the DNA TGTGCCAGCAGCCCGGCAGGGGAGGCCTATGGCTACACCTTC. It specifies CASSPAGEAYGYTF.

This chain links TRBV12-3 or TRBV12-4 with TRBJ2-7, with 8 bases aligning to TRBD1. Trimming removed 7 bases from V and 3 bases from J; junction bases left unmatched: 5. CDR3 length: 13 amino acids. The CDR3 protein is CASNGQGCYEQYF. CDR3 coding DNA: TGTGCCAGCAACGGACAGGGTTGCTACGAGCAGTACTTC.

This chain links TRBV19 with TRBJ2-3, with 9 nucleotides matching TRBD1. This CDR3 is built from 15 residues. The junction had 6 bases not matched to a gene; V was cut back by 5 bases and J by 3 bases. Germline V gene lookup returns CDR1 LNHDA and CDR2 SQIVND (reference sequence). The CDR3 bases are TGTGCCAGTAGTGTAGGGACAGGGTGGACAGATACGCAGTATTTT. Protein: CASSVGTGWTDTQYF.

The rearrangement joins TRBV7-2 to TRBJ2-5; TRBD1 might be the D (6 bases). Germline lookup yields CDR1 SGHTA and CDR2 FQGNSA. The CDR3 contains 15 residues. With 0 bases removed from V and 5 bases from J, the gap between germline ends came to 13 bases. CDR3 loop: CASSLAPGAGETQYF. The DNA of the CDR3 is TGTGCCAGCAGCTTAGCCCCAGGGGCTGGGGAGACCCAGTACTTC.

The chain carries TRBV10-3 and TRBJ2-3, with TRBD1 identical over 9 bases. V lost 9 bases, J lost 0 bases, and 4 bases stayed unmatched. The CDR3 loop spans 14 amino acids. Germline V gene sequence: CDR1 ENHRY, CDR2 SYGVKD. The CDR3 DNA sequence: TGTGCCATATCCGGGACAGGGAGCACAGATACGCAGTATTTT. Translating gives CAISGTGSTDTQYF.

The V gene is TRBV5-8, the J gene TRBJ2-5; maybe TRBD2 (5 bases). The germline V gene has CDR1 SGHTS and CDR2 YDEGEE. This CDR3 has 15 amino acids. Trimming took off 4 bases at V and 1 base at J, with 14 bases between the two ends. The CDR3 loop reads CASSVLRGLQETQYF. The CDR3 DNA reads as TGTGCCAGCAGCGTTTTACGAGGGCTCCAAGAGACCCAGTACTTC.